Shown below are 19 T cell receptor beta chains from a single sample sequenced in a study of blood T cell repertoires in COVID-19. Sequencing was performed with immunoSEQ multiplex PCR; in TCRdb, only in-frame clones are kept and a portion is missing. The data hold about 160,000 clones, with 65% to 80% observed a single time. The sample was peripheral blood. The receptors originated from a man aged 60-69 years with acute or convalescent COVID-19.

V gene TRBV13 combines with J gene TRBJ2-2, with a tentative D call TRBD2 (6 bases). V was cut by 7 bases and J by 3 bases, with 18 bases left in between. CDR1 and CDR2 from the germline V gene are PRHDT and FYEKMQ (reference sequence). The CDR3 loop spans 16 amino acids. The CDR3: CASTLGEAGYTGELFF. In nucleotides, the CDR3 is TGTGCCAGCACCCTGGGGGAGGCCGGGTACACCGGGGAGCTGTTTTTT.

The CDR3 DNA reads TGCGCCAGCAGCTTGGCCCCCGCCGTTGCGGGGGGCGGTGGCTACACCTTC. This encodes CASSLAPAVAGGGGYTF. V and J are TRBV5-1 and TRBJ1-2, with D maybe TRBD1 (6 bases). Looked up from germline, CDR1 is SGHRS and CDR2 is YFSETQ. This CDR3 has 17 residues. Trimming took 0 bases from V and 7 from J, leaving 22 bases between them.

This clone has more than one count but fewer than ten. The chain couples TRBV5-1 to TRBJ1-1; 10 bases agree with TRBD1. The ends lost 4 bases at V and 12 bases at J; junction bases unmatched: 9. The CDR3 length is 13 residues. CDR1 is SGHRS, CDR2 YFSETQ, per germline. CDR3 DNA sequence: TGCGCCAGCAGCATCGGGACAGGGGAGAAACCTTTCTTT. This codes for CASSIGTGEKPFF.

This rearrangement joins TRBV6-2 or TRBV6-3 to TRBJ1-1; 8 bases fit TRBD1. The CDR3 has 17 amino acids. The germline V gene has CDR1 MNHEY and CDR2 SVGEGT. Trimming cost V 2 bases and J 5 bases; bases outside gene matches: 13. CDR3 coding DNA: TGTGCCAGCAGTTACGGGGGCAGGGGGCAGAAGGGGACTGAAGCTTTCTTT. Translated: CASSYGGRGQKGTEAFF.

The chain couples TRBV19 to TRBJ2-7; 11 bases are shared with TRBD1. This CDR3 has 14 residues. CDR1 LNHDA and CDR2 SQIVND come from the germline V gene (reference sequence). V lost 6 bases, J lost 6 bases, and 7 bases stayed unmatched. The CDR3 nucleotides read TGTGCCAGTAGCCAGCCGGGACAGGGGGTCGAGCAGTACTTC. Translation gives CASSQPGQGVEQYF. The full variable domain, in which reference TRBV19 and TRBJ2-7 provide the parts outside the CDR3, is DGGITQSPKYLFRKEGQNVTLSCEQNLNHDAMYWYRQDPGQGLRLIYYSQIVNDFQKGDIAEGYSVSREKKESFPLTVTSAQKNPTAFYLCASSQPGQGVEQYFGPGTRLTVT.

J is TRBJ2-2 and V is TRBV30; 9 bases fit TRBD2. The CDR3 extends over 14 amino acids. From germline, CDR1 is GTSNPN and CDR2 SVGIG (reference sequence). The V gene end was trimmed by 2 bases and the J gene end by 4 bases; junction bases not matched to a gene: 2. DNA of the CDR3: TGTGCCTGGAGTCCGGGACTAGCCACCGGGGAGCTGTTTTTT. Residues: CAWSPGLATGELFF.

This clone was seen just once. V and J are TRBV11-2 and TRBJ2-7, with D possibly TRBD2 on 5 matching bases. V lost 2 bases, J lost 5 bases, and 13 bases lay in between. CDR1 and CDR2 (germline): SGHAT, FQNNGV. The CDR3 covers 14 residues. CDR3: CASSLTVAGNEQYF. The CDR3, as DNA: TGTGCCAGCAGCTTAACAGTGGCCGGGAACGAGCAGTACTTC.

V gene TRBV5-1 combines with J gene TRBJ1-3, with D uncertain. Germline assignment: CDR1 SGHRS and CDR2 YFSETQ. This CDR3 region has 14 residues. V lost 2 bases, J lost 4 bases, and 10 bases lay in between. The CDR3 sequence: CASSLAALGNTIYF. CDR3 coding DNA: TGCGCCAGCAGCTTAGCCGCTTTGGGAAACACCATATATTTT. The entire variable domain, with the rest obtained from reference TRBV5-1 and TRBJ1-3, is as follows: KAGVTQTPRYLIKTRGQQVTLSCSPISGHRSVSWYQQTPGQGLQFLFEYFSETQRNKGNFPGRFSGRQFSNSRSEMNVSTLELGDSALYLCASSLAALGNTIYFGEGSWLTVV.

J is TRBJ1-1 and V is TRBV30, with D tentatively TRBD1 (6 bases). Per germline, CDR1 GTSNPN and CDR2 SVGIG (reference sequence). V was cut by 3 bases and J by 1 base, with 12 bases left in between. There are 14 residues in the CDR3. The CDR3 loop is CAWRSGGQNTEAFF. The CDR3 DNA follows: TGTGCCTGGAGGAGCGGGGGGCAGAACACTGAAGCTTTCTTT.

This clone has more than one count but fewer than ten. The rearrangement uses TRBV15 and TRBJ1-1; no clear D. Trimming stripped 0 bases from V and 1 base from J, with 6 bases between. In germline, CDR1 is LNHNV, CDR2 YYDKDF (reference sequence). The CDR3 consists of 14 residues. The CDR3 sequence is CATSRETSNTEAFF. The CDR3 DNA reads TGTGCCACCAGCAGAGAGACATCGAACACTGAAGCTTTCTTT.

The chain carries TRBV19 and TRBJ1-5, with D unclear. The CDR3 spans 14 residues. Germline CDR1 and CDR2: LNHDA and SQIVND (reference sequence). Deletions cut 3 bases from V and 5 bases from J, with 11 bases between. The CDR3 loop reads CASSMGGNDQPQHF. CDR3 DNA sequence: TGTGCCAGTAGTATGGGAGGTAACGATCAGCCCCAGCATTTT.

The gene calls are TRBV24-1 and TRBJ2-6, with 9 bases identical to TRBD1. CDR3 length: 18 residues. Per the germline V gene, CDR1 is KGHDR and CDR2 is SFDVKD. V lost 3 bases and J lost 1; bases outside the gene matches: 6. As DNA, the CDR3 is TGTGCCACCAGTGATAAGACAGGGGGAAGTTCTGGGGCCAACGTCCTGACTTTC. Its protein is CATSDKTGGSSGANVLTF.

This sequence joins TRBV29-1 and TRBJ1-3, with D maybe TRBD1 (5 bases). V lost 6 bases and J 0 bases, leaving 9 bases between the germline ends. The length of the CDR3 is 13 residues. Germline V lookup: CDR1 SQVTM, CDR2 ANQGSEA. The CDR3 region is CSVGHNSGNTIYF. The CDR3, as DNA: TGCAGCGTAGGACATAACTCTGGAAACACCATATATTTT. Supplemented by reference TRBV29-1 and TRBJ1-3, the full variable domain reads SAVISQKPSRDICQRGTSLTIQCQVDSQVTMMFWYRQQPGQSLTLIATANQGSEATYESGFVIDKFPISRPNLTFSTLTVSNMSPEDSSIYLCSVGHNSGNTIYFGEGSWLTVV.

The chain uses TRBV30 and TRBJ1-5; 11 bases fit TRBD1. The ends lost 3 bases at V and 7 bases at J; junction bases unmatched: 5. Germline V gene data show CDR1 as GTSNPN and CDR2 as SVGIG (reference sequence). The CDR3 totals 14 residues. CDR3 DNA sequence: TGTGCCTGGAGCGGGACAGGGGGTGGGCAGCCCCAGCATTTT. This encodes CAWSGTGGGQPQHF.

V gene TRBV9 combines with J gene TRBJ2-7, with 7 bases matching TRBD1. Trimming at V came to 0 bases and at J to 6 bases, leaving 9 bases not matched to a gene. The CDR3 extends over 15 amino acids. CDR1 SGDLS and CDR2 YYNGEE come from the germline V gene. CDR3 loop: CASSVAAGGYIEQYF. CDR3 bases: TGTGCCAGCAGCGTAGCGGCAGGGGGTTACATCGAGCAGTACTTC.

The chain combines TRBV6-5 with TRBJ1-2, with a possible D match to TRBD1 (5 bases). V lost 7 bases, J lost 5 bases, and 17 bases lay in between. This CDR3 spans 14 amino acids. Germline assignment: CDR1 MNHEY and CDR2 SVGAGI. The CDR3 spells CASTQGNRLYGYTF. DNA for the CDR3: TGTGCCAGCACCCAAGGAAACAGGCTATATGGCTACACCTTC.

This clone was recorded a few times. The V call is TRBV7-2, the J call TRBJ2-5; 10 bases agree with TRBD2. CDR1 is SGHTA and CDR2 is FQGNSA in the germline V gene. V trimming: 2 bases; J trimming: 4 bases; junction bases outside the gene matches: 10. The CDR3 runs 17 residues. CDR3 nucleotides: TGTGCCAGCAGCTTACTCAGCGGGGGGGCTTCGGGAGAGACCCAGTACTTC. Its translation: CASSLLSGGASGETQYF. Based on the CDR3 plus reference TRBV7-2 and TRBJ2-5, the full variable domain is GAGVSQSPSNKVTEKGKDVELRCDPISGHTALYWYRQSLGQGLEFLIYFQGNSAPDKSGLPSDRFSAERTGGSVSTLTIQRTQQEDSAVYLCASSLLSGGASGETQYFGPGTRLLVL.

CDR3 in amino acids: CASSLTGGADYGYTF. DNA of the CDR3: TGCGCCAGCAGCTTAACAGGGGGCGCCGACTATGGCTACACCTTC. The chain is built from TRBV5-1 and TRBJ1-2; 9 nucleotides match TRBD1. With 2 bases clipped from V and 3 bases from J, the junction kept 5 bases outside the gene matches. This CDR3 region has 15 residues. The V gene's germline CDR1 is SGHRS and CDR2 YFSETQ.

A word on this clone: Other DNA sequences in the sample encode the same CDR3. This chain connects TRBV24-1 to TRBJ2-3; 13 positions match TRBD2. This CDR3 comprises 16 residues. CDR1 and CDR2 (germline): KGHDR, SFDVKD. Germline trimming cut 3 bases from V and 5 bases from J; bases unmatched to any gene: 4. CDR3 residues: CATSDPGLAGVDTQYF. The CDR3 DNA reads TGTGCCACCAGTGATCCCGGACTAGCGGGGGTAGATACGCAGTATTTT.